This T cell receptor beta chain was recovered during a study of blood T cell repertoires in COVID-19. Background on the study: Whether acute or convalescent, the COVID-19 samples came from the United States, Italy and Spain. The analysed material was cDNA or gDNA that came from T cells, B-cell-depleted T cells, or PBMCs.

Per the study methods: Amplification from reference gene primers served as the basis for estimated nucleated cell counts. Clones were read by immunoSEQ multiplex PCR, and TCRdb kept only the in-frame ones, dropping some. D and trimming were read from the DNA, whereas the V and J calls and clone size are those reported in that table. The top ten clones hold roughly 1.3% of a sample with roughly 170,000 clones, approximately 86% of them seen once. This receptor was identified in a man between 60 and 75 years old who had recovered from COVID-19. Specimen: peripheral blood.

The CDR3 DNA is TGTGCCAGCAGCTCTGGACAGCCGACTGGTTATGGCTACACCTTC. Protein: CASSSGQPTGYGYTF. The J gene is TRBJ1-2, the V gene TRBV7-2, with TRBD1 as a possible D gene (6 bases). V was pared by 4 bases and J by 5 bases, with 17 bases between. The CDR3 totals 15 residues. Germline V CDR1 and CDR2: SGHTA, FQGNSA.